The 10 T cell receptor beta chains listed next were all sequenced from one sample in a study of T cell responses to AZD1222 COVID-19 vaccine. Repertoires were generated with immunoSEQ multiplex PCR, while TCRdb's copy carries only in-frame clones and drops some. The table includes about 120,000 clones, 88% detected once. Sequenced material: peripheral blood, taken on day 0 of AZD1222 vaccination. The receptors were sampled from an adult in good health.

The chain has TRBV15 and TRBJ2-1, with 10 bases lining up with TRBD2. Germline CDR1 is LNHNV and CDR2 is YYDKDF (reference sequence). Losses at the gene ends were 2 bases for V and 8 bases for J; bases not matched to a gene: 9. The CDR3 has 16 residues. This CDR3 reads CATSRPRLAGDHEQFF. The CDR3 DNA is TGTGCCACCAGCAGACCCCGGCTAGCGGGAGACCATGAGCAGTTCTTC.

The CDR3 reads CASSFKAGPYEQYF. The CDR3 region has the DNA TGTGCCAGCAGTTTCAAGGCTGGCCCCTACGAGCAGTACTTC. The V and J genes are TRBV27 and TRBJ2-7; D unresolved. Between the trimmed V and J ends, which lost 3 bases and 2 bases, there was a span of 11 bases. The CDR3 consists of 14 residues. From germline, CDR1 is MNHEY and CDR2 SMNVEV (reference sequence).

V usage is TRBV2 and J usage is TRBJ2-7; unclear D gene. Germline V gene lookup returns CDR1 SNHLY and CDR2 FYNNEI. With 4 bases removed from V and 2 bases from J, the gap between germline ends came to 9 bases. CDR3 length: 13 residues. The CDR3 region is CASSVQAAYEQYF. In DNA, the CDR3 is TGTGCCAGCAGTGTGCAGGCGGCCTACGAGCAGTACTTC.

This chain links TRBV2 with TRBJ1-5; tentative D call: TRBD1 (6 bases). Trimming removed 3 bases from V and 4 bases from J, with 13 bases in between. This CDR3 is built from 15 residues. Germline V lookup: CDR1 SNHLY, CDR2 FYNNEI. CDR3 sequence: CASSEVGTPNQPQHF. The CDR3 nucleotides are TGTGCCAGCAGTGAGGTGGGGACACCAAATCAGCCCCAGCATTTT.

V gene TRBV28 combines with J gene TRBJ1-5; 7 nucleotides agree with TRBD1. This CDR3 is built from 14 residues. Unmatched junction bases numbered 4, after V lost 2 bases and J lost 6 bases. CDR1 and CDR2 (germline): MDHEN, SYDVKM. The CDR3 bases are TGTGCCAGCAGTTTACGACAGGGAGGTCAGCCCCAGCATTTT. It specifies CASSLRQGGQPQHF.

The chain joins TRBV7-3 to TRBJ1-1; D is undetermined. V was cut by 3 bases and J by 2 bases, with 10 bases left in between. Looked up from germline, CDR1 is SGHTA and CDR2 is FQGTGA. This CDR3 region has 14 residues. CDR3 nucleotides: TGTGCCAGCAGCTTGGCCTACAGAAACACTGAAGCTTTCTTT. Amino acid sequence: CASSLAYRNTEAFF.

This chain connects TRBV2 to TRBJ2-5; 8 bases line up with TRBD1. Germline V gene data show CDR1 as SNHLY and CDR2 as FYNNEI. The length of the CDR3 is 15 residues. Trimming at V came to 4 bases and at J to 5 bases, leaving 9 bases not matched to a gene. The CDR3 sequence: CASSGGQGARETQYF. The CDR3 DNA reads TGTGCCAGCAGTGGAGGGCAGGGGGCGAGGGAGACCCAGTACTTC.

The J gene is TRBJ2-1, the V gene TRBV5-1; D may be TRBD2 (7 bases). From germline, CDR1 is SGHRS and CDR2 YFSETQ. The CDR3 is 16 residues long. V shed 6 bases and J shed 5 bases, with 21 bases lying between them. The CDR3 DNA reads TGCGCCAGCACTTCTGGGGGCGGGAGATACGACAATGAGCAGTTCTTC. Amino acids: CASTSGGGRYDNEQFF.

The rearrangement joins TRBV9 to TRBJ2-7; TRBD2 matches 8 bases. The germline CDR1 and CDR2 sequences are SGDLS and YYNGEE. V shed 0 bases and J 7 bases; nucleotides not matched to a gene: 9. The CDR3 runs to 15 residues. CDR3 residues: CASSVGFGREAEQYF. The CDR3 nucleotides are TGTGCCAGCAGCGTAGGCTTCGGGCGGGAGGCGGAGCAGTACTTC.

CDR3 coding DNA: TGTGCCAGCAGCGAACTACAGGGAGCTCACCTCAGGGGCTACGAGCAGTACTTC. It specifies CASSELQGAHLRGYEQYF. The chain joins TRBV11-2 to TRBJ2-7, with D tentatively TRBD1 (6 bases). V shed 5 bases and J shed 3 bases, with 26 bases lying between them. CDR1 and CDR2 from the germline V gene are SGHAT and FQNNGV. The CDR3 runs to 18 residues.